A selection of T cell receptor beta chains follows, all from one sample in a study of blood T cell repertoires in COVID-19. Produced via immunoSEQ multiplex PCR; TCRdb's table is partial and in-frame only. Of nearly 350,000 clones in the sample, around 82% were seen once. The sequenced sample consisted of peripheral blood. Receptors originate from a man younger than 45 with active or convalescent COVID-19. The CDR3 runs from the conserved cysteine through the conserved F or W. D genes are given only for firm matches. The size of a clone is reported for some rows only, either as once, few or many, or as a class for expanded clones.

TRBJ2-1 | TRBV24-1 | - | - | CAADSGARNEQFF | TGTGCCGCAGATAGTGGGGCGAGGAATGAGCAGTTCTTC
TRBJ2-3 | TRBV6-5 | - | - | CASSYSGDPTQYF | TGTGCCAGCAGTTACTCAGGGGATCCTACGCAGTATTTT
TRBJ1-1 | TRBV6-5 | - | - | CASSVGPGGNTEAFF | TGTGCCAGCAGCGTTGGGCCTGGGGGCAACACTGAAGCTTTCTTT
TRBJ1-1 | TRBV27 | - | - | CASSPLGGRRWYEAFF | TGTGCCAGCAGTCCCCTCGGGGGACGCCGCTGGTATGAAGCTTTCTTT
TRBJ2-7 | TRBV29-1 | - | - | CSASLGPYEQYF | TGCAGCGCCAGCTTGGGGCCCTACGAGCAGTACTTC
TRBJ2-3 | TRBV24-1 | - | TRBD2 | CATSDSGTSGDKDTQYF | TGTGCCACCAGTGACTCCGGGACTAGCGGGGATAAAGATACGCAGTATTTT
TRBJ2-7 | TRBV7-2 | - | - | CASSLATGRGSYEQYF | TGTGCCAGCAGCTTAGCTACAGGAAGGGGGTCCTACGAGCAGTACTTC
TRBJ2-2 | TRBV9 | - | TRBD1 | CASSLTGGIRTGELFF | TGTGCCAGCAGCCTCACAGGGGGTATTAGGACCGGGGAGCTGTTTTTT
TRBJ2-1 | TRBV4-3 | - | - | CASSHLPRGGDNNEQFF | TGCGCCAGCAGCCACCTCCCAAGAGGGGGGGATAACAATGAGCAGTTCTTC
TRBJ2-2 | TRBV4-3 | - | TRBD1 | CASSQDHGTANTGELFF | TGCGCCAGCAGCCAAGATCACGGGACAGCTAACACCGGGGAGCTGTTTTTT
TRBJ2-4 | TRBV29-1 | - | TRBD2 | CSVEGTSGIPAKNIQYF | TGCAGCGTTGAGGGGACTAGCGGGATCCCAGCCAAAAACATTCAGTACTTC
TRBJ1-2 | TRBV9 | - | - | CASSVGPVTYGYTF | TGTGCCAGCAGCGTAGGTCCAGTTACCTATGGCTACACCTTC
TRBJ1-5 | TRBV7-9 | few | - | CASSLTGENQPQHF | TGTGCCAGCAGCTTAACTGGAGAAAATCAGCCCCAGCATTTT
TRBJ1-2 | TRBV5-4 | once | - | CASSVTGVGGYTF | TGTGCCAGCAGCGTTACGGGGGTCGGTGGCTACACCTTC
TRBJ2-5 | TRBV6-2/TRBV6-3 | - | TRBD2 | CASSYQREGRKTQYF | TGTGCCAGCAGTTATCAGCGGGAGGGCCGAAAGACCCAGTACTTC
TRBJ1-6 | TRBV30 | - | TRBD1 | CAWGQGESYNSPLHF | TGTGCCTGGGGACAGGGGGAGTCCTATAATTCACCCCTCCACTTT
TRBJ2-5 | TRBV4-2 | - | TRBD1 | CASLETGAGKETQYF | TGTGCCAGCCTCGAGACAGGGGCGGGCAAAGAGACCCAGTACTTC
TRBJ2-1 | TRBV4-1 | - | TRBD2 | CASSQADSGQSSYNEQFF | TGCGCCAGCAGCCAAGCTGATAGCGGGCAGAGCTCCTACAATGAGCAGTTCTTC
TRBJ2-3 | TRBV6-5 | - | - | CASSSGLTDTQYF | TGTGCCAGCAGTTCGGGACTTACAGATACGCAGTATTTT
TRBJ2-3 | TRBV9 | once | - | CASSVGGAPFTDTQYF | TGTGCCAGCAGCGTAGGCGGAGCGCCCTTCACAGATACGCAGTATTTT
TRBJ2-2 | TRBV24-1 | - | - | CATSRETPSNTGELFF | TGTGCCACCAGCAGAGAGACTCCATCGAACACCGGGGAGCTGTTTTTT
TRBJ2-5 | TRBV21-1 | - | - | CASSGTVQETQYF | TGTGCCAGCAGCGGGACAGTGCAAGAGACCCAGTACTTC
TRBJ2-3 | TRBV9 | - | - | CASSLPGLGLGTQYF | TGTGCCAGCAGCCTTCCAGGCCTAGGACTGGGAACGCAGTATTTT
TRBJ1-2 | TRBV28 | - | TRBD1 | CASSLGGGAGYGYTF | TGTGCCAGCAGTTTAGGAGGGGGCGCGGGCTATGGCTACACCTTC
TRBJ2-7 | TRBV3-1/TRBV3-2 | - | - | CASSQALRFPLLYF | TGTGCCAGCAGCCAAGCGTTGCGGTTCCCCCTACTCTACTTC
TRBJ2-7 | TRBV7-9 | - | - | CASSPSASEDEQYF | TGTGCCAGCAGCCCCTCCGCAAGTGAGGACGAGCAGTACTTC
TRBJ1-4 | TRBV6-1 | - | TRBD1 | CASRDRAGTNEKLFF | TGTGCCAGCAGGGACAGGGCGGGAACTAATGAAAAACTGTTTTTT
TRBJ1-2 | TRBV7-6 | once | TRBD1 | CASSLGAGGIYGYTF | TGTGCCAGCAGCTTAGGGGCAGGGGGAATCTATGGCTACACCTTC
TRBJ2-3 | TRBV5-1 | - | - | CASSLGETGRNTDTQYF | TGCGCCAGCAGCTTAGGGGAAACGGGCAGGAACACAGATACGCAGTATTTT
TRBJ1-3 | TRBV18 | - | - | CASSPTLSGNTIYF | TGTGCCAGCTCTCCCACTCTCTCTGGAAACACCATATATTTT
TRBJ2-3 | TRBV11-3 | - | TRBD2 | CASSLGGTTDTQYF | TGTGCCAGCAGCTTAGGGGGGACTACGGATACGCAGTATTTT
TRBJ2-1 | TRBV30 | - | - | CAWSVQYEQFF | TGTGCCTGGAGTGTACAATATGAGCAGTTCTTC
TRBJ2-5 | TRBV4-1 | - | - | CASSQGKGSKRETQYF | TGCGCCAGCAGCCAAGGAAAGGGGTCGAAACGAGAGACCCAGTACTTC
TRBJ2-1 | TRBV11-2 | few | - | CASSFRADSSYNEQFF | TGTGCCAGCAGCTTCAGGGCGGACAGCTCCTACAATGAGCAGTTCTTC
TRBJ2-7 | TRBV6-5 | - | TRBD2 | CASRQGTSDSYEQYF | TGTGCCAGCAGGCAAGGGACTAGCGACTCCTACGAGCAGTACTTC
TRBJ2-3 | TRBV7-8 | few | TRBD2 | CASSLGLAGGPGTDTQYF | TGTGCCAGCAGCTTGGGACTAGCGGGGGGGCCCGGCACAGATACGCAGTATTTT
TRBJ1-5 | TRBV6-6 | - | - | CASSPRAGANQPQHF | TGTGCCAGCAGTCCCCGAGCAGGGGCGAATCAGCCCCAGCATTTT
TRBJ1-1 | TRBV5-6 | - | TRBD1 | CASSFRGLNTEAFF | TGTGCCAGCAGCTTCAGGGGGTTGAACACTGAAGCTTTCTTT
TRBJ1-2 | TRBV3-1/TRBV3-2 | - | TRBD1 | CASSQRTGDYYGYTF | TGTGCCAGCAGCCAACGGACAGGGGATTACTATGGCTACACCTTC